The 9 T cell receptor beta chains reported below all come from one sample, sequenced in a study of shared clonotypes between healthy human individuals. Clones were read by immunoSEQ multiplex PCR, and TCRdb kept only the in-frame ones, dropping some. The sample records more than 1,200,000 clones, approximately 98.5% being singletons. Specimen: naive CD4+ T cells sorted from blood. Subset of the sample: CD45RA+ positively selected. The receptors originated from a man aged 30-40 years in good health.

CDR3 nucleotides: TGTGCCAGCAGTGAATCTTGGGTCATAGACACCTACGAGCAGTACTTC. Its protein product is CASSESWVIDTYEQYF. The rearrangement uses TRBV25-1 and TRBJ2-7; no clear D gene. V was clipped by 1 base and J by 2 bases, with 15 bases between them. The CDR3 runs to 16 residues. The germline V gene encodes CDR1 MGHDK and CDR2 SYGVNS.

The rearrangement joins TRBV5-4 to TRBJ2-1, with D uncertain. This CDR3 is 15 amino acids long. Trimming shortened V by 4 bases and J by 0 bases, and 11 bases separated the two germline ends. CDR1 SGHNT and CDR2 YYREEE come from the germline V gene (reference sequence). CDR3 DNA: TGTGCCAGCAGCACTACCCTAGTCTCCTACAATGAGCAGTTCTTC. This translates into CASSTTLVSYNEQFF.

The chain couples TRBV5-6 to TRBJ1-3, with D uncertain. Germline V lookup: CDR1 SGHDT, CDR2 YYEEEE. V was trimmed by 0 bases and J by 0 bases, leaving 7 bases between them. The CDR3 has 15 residues. The CDR3: CASSLVGLSGNTIYF. CDR3 bases: TGTGCCAGCAGCTTGGTTGGCCTCTCTGGAAACACCATATATTTT.

V usage is TRBV30 and J usage is TRBJ2-6; possibly TRBD2 for D (6 bases). CDR3 length: 15 residues. Germline V gene data show CDR1 as GTSNPN and CDR2 as SVGIG (reference sequence). Trimming took off 3 bases at V and 2 bases at J, with 11 bases between the two ends. The CDR3 sequence is CAWSSGRTGANVLTF. As DNA, the CDR3 is TGTGCCTGGAGCTCAGGGAGGACTGGGGCCAACGTCCTGACTTTC.

V usage is TRBV5-1 and J usage is TRBJ2-7; D uncertain. CDR1 SGHRS and CDR2 YFSETQ come from the germline V gene. Deletions cut 7 bases from V and 1 base from J, with 15 bases between. The CDR3 loop spans 14 amino acids. The CDR3 sequence: CASGLSRSSYEQYF. The CDR3 DNA follows: TGCGCCAGCGGTTTGTCTAGGAGTTCCTACGAGCAGTACTTC.

Details on this clone: Within the sample, other DNA sequences also encode this same CDR3. This chain joins TRBV5-1 and TRBJ2-5; D is uncertain. The CDR3 sequence is 13 residues long. Germline CDR1 SGHRS, CDR2 YFSETQ. V lost 0 bases, J lost 2 bases, and 5 bases lay in between. CDR3 amino acids: CASSLGGQETQYF. The CDR3 region has the DNA TGCGCCAGCAGCTTGGGGGGTCAAGAGACCCAGTACTTC.

Only one count was recorded for this clone. The sample carries other DNA sequences with the same CDR3. The V call is TRBV6-5, the J call TRBJ2-7; 9 bases align to TRBD2. CDR1 is MNHEY and CDR2 is SVGAGI in the germline V gene. V was pared by 5 bases and J by 4 bases, with 3 bases of the junction left unmatched. This CDR3 has 13 amino acids. CDR3 sequence: CASSRSGGYEQYF. The CDR3 coding sequence is TGTGCCAGCAGTAGGAGCGGGGGGTACGAGCAGTACTTC.

V gene TRBV11-3 combines with J gene TRBJ2-1, with TRBD2 as a possible D gene (5 bases). V was clipped by 1 base and J by 0 bases, with 10 bases between them. This CDR3 is 16 amino acids long. The germline V gene has CDR1 SGHNT and CDR2 YENEEA. In DNA form, the CDR3 reads TGTGCCAGCAGCTTAGCTAGCTCTACCTCCTACAATGAGCAGTTCTTC. This encodes CASSLASSTSYNEQFF.

The chain links TRBV2 to TRBJ2-1; either TRBD1 or TRBD2 may supply D (5 bases each). Trimming cost V 1 base and J 2 bases, with 9 bases left between them. The CDR3 has 15 amino acids. Germline CDR1 SNHLY, CDR2 FYNNEI. The CDR3 reads CASSEGGTAYNEQFF. The CDR3 nucleotides are TGTGCCAGCAGTGAAGGGGGGACGGCCTACAATGAGCAGTTCTTC.